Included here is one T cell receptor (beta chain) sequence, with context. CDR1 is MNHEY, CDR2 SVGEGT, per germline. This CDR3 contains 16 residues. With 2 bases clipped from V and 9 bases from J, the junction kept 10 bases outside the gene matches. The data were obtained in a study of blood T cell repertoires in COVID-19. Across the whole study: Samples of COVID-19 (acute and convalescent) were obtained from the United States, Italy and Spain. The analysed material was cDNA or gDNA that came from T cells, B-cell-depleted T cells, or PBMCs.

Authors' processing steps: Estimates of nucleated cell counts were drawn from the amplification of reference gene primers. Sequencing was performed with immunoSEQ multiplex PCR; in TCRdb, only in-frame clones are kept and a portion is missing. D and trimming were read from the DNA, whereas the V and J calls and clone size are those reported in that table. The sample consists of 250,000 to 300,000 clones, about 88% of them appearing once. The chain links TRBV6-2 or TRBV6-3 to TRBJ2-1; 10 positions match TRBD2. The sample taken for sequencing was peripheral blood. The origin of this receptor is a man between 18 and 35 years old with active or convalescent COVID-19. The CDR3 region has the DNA TGTGCCAGCAGTTACCGCAGTAGCGGGGGGTTATTTGAGCAGTTCTTC. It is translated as CASSYRSSGGLFEQFF.